The 2 T cell receptor beta chains presented below share a single source sample, sequenced in a study of identical twins. TCRdb analysed the 5' RACE reads with MiXCR anew, one entry per CDR3 protein. The sample yields about 250,000 distinct CDR3 sequences, over 13% seen once. Sequencing input: memory (CD45RO+) T cells sorted from blood. These TCRs come from a woman aged 18-29 years in good health.

This clonotype was recorded a few times. The chain combines TRBV6-1 with TRBJ1-5; 8 bases align to TRBD1. CDR3 length equals 14 residues. J lost 6 bases, V lost 6 bases, and 7 bases had no gene match. The germline CDR1 and CDR2 sequences are MNHNS and SASEGT. CDR3 DNA sequence: TGTGCCAGCAGGAACAGACAGGGGTCTCAGCCCCAGCATTTT. Translated, it gives CASRNRQGSQPQHF.

In its sample, this clonotype was seen many times. Written as DNA, the CDR3 is TGTGCCAGCAGCCAAGTTGGCCAGCTTGCCTACAATGAGCAGTTCTTC. Protein product: CASSQVGQLAYNEQFF. V gene TRBV3-1 combines with J gene TRBJ2-1; D is uncertain. Germline V gene lookup returns CDR1 LGHDT and CDR2 YNNKEL (reference sequence). Trimming took off 1 base at V and 2 bases at J, with 12 bases between the two ends. The CDR3 extends over 16 amino acids.